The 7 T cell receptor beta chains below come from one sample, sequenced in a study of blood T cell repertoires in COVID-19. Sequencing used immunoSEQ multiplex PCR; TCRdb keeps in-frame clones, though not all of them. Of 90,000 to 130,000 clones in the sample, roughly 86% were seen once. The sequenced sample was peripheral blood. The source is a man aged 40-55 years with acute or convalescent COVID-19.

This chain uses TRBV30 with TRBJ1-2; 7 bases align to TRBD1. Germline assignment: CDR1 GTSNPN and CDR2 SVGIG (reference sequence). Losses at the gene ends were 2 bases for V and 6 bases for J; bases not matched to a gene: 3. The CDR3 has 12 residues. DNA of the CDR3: TGTGCCTGGAGTCCCGGGACAGATGGCTACACCTTC. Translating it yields CAWSPGTDGYTF. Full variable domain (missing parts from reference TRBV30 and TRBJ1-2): SQTIHQWPATLVQPVGSPLSLECTVEGTSNPNLYWYRQAAGRGLQLLFYSVGIGQISSEVPQNLSASRPQDRQFILSSKKLLLSDSGFYLCAWSPGTDGYTFGSGTRLTVV.

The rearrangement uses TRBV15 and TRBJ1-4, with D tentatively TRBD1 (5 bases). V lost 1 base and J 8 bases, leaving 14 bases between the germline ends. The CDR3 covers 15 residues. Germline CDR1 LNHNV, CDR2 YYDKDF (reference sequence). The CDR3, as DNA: TGTGCCACCAGCAGAGTTGCAGGGTCTATGGAAAAACTGTTTTTT. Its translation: CATSRVAGSMEKLFF. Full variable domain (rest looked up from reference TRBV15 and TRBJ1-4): DAMVIQNPRYQVTQFGKPVTLSCSQTLNHNVMYWYQQKSSQAPKLLFHYYDKDFNNEADTPDNFQSRRPNTSFCFLDIRSPGLGDTAMYLCATSRVAGSMEKLFFGSGTQLSVL.

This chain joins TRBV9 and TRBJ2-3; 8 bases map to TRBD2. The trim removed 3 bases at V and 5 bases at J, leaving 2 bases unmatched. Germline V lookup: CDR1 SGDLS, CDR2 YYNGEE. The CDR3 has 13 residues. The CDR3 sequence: CASSERGGDTQYF. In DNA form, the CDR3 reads TGTGCCAGCAGCGAACGGGGGGGAGATACGCAGTATTTT. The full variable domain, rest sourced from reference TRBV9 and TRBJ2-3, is DSGVTQTPKHLITATGQRVTLRCSPRSGDLSVYWYQQSLDQGLQFLIQYYNGEERAKGNILERFSAQQFPDLHSELNLSSLELGDSALYFCASSERGGDTQYFGPGTRLTVL.

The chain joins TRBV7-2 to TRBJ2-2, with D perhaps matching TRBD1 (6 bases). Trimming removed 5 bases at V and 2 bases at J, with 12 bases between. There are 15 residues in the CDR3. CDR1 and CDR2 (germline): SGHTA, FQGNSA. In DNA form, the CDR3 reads TGTGCCAGCAGCATGAAACAGGGTAACACCGGGGAGCTGTTTTTT. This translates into CASSMKQGNTGELFF. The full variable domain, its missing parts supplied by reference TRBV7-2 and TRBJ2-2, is GAGVSQSPSNKVTEKGKDVELRCDPISGHTALYWYRQSLGQGLEFLIYFQGNSAPDKSGLPSDRFSAERTGGSVSTLTIQRTQQEDSAVYLCASSMKQGNTGELFFGEGSRLTVL.

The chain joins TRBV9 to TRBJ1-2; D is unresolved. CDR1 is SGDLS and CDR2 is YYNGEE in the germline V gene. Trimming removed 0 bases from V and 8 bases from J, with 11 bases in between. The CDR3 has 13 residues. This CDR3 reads CASSVEKAGGYTF. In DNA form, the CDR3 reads TGTGCCAGCAGCGTAGAAAAAGCGGGGGGCTACACCTTC.

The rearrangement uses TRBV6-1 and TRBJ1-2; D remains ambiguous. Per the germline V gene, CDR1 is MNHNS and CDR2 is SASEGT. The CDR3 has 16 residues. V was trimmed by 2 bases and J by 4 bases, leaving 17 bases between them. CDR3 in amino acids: CASSETRALPSYGYTF. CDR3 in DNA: TGTGCCAGCAGTGAAACTAGGGCGCTACCCTCCTATGGCTACACCTTC.

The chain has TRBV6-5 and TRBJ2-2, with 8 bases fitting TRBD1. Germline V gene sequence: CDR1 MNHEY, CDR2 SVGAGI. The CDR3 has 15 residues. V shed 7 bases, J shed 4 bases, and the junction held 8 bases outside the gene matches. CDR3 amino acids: CASKTGTGITGELFF. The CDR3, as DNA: TGTGCCAGCAAGACCGGGACAGGAATCACCGGGGAGCTGTTTTTT.